This T cell receptor beta chain stems from a study of blood T cell repertoires in COVID-19. The V gene's germline CDR1 is LGHDT and CDR2 YNNKEL (reference sequence). V dropped 0 bases and J dropped 6 bases, with 14 bases sitting between them. This CDR3 has 15 residues. Source study methods: Estimation of nucleated cell counts relied on the amplification of reference gene primers. Method: immunoSEQ multiplex PCR; TCRdb's copy keeps in-frame clones and lacks some. The V and J calls and the clone size are those of that table, but D and trimming were determined from the DNA. The data contain under 350,000 clones, approximately 86% of them singletons. Across 24 US areas, participants ranged in age from roughly 18 to 95 years. Clinical histories supplied by participants themselves formed the basis of cohort assignment.

The V gene is TRBV3-1 (or the pseudogene TRBV3-2), the J gene TRBJ1-2; tentative D call: TRBD1 (6 bases). The clonotype originates from a woman between 40 and 50 years old with acute COVID-19. The sequencing input was PBMCs or T cells enriched from blood (not recorded which). The CDR3 coding sequence is TGTGCCAGCAGCCAAGAAGGGGGTCGCTCCAATGGCTACACCTTC. It yields the protein CASSQEGGRSNGYTF.